This entry lists 27 T cell receptor beta chains sequenced from one sample in a study of T cells in Graves' hyperthyroidism and ophthalmopathy. The TCR beta CDR3 regions underwent amplification using RNA transcripts as the source. Primed by the HTBI set, a first-round RT-PCR was run on the TCR CDR3. TCRdb redid the calling of the multiplex PCR reads with MiXCR, one entry per CDR3 protein. Among about 200,000 distinct CDR3 sequences, less than 20% were seen once, and the ten largest hold roughly 49%. Sequencing was carried out using blood. These TCRs come from a woman in her forties or fifties with Graves' hyperthyroidism.

The chain combines TRBV27 with TRBJ2-1, with 11 positions matching TRBD2. Germline-derived CDR1 and CDR2 are MNHEY and SMNVEV (reference sequence). The CDR3 runs 15 residues. The J segment lost 9 bases and the V segment lost 2 bases, leaving 6 bases of the junction unmatched. The CDR3 DNA reads as TGTGCCAGCAGTTTAACTAGCGGGAGAGAGAGTGAGCAGTTCTTC. It encodes CASSLTSGRESEQFF.

The chain links TRBV7-9 to TRBJ1-1, with unresolved D. Germline V gene lookup returns CDR1 SEHNR and CDR2 FQNEAQ (reference sequence). The CDR3 loop spans 12 amino acids. V lost 2 bases and J lost 8, with 9 bases in between. In DNA form, the CDR3 reads TGTGCCAGCAGCTTAACTCAGGTAGAAGCTTTCTTT. Translated, it gives CASSLTQVEAFF. The full variable domain, its missing parts supplied by reference TRBV7-9 and TRBJ1-1, is DTGVSQNPRHKITKRGQNVTFRCDPISEHNRLYWYRQTLGQGPEFLTYFQNEAQLEKSRLLSDRFSAERPKGSFSTLEIQRTEQGDSAMYLCASSLTQVEAFFGQGTRLTVV.

The V call is TRBV9, the J call TRBJ2-5; D is ambiguous. V was pared by 2 bases and J by 0 bases, with 2 bases between. CDR3 length: 12 residues. Germline assignment: CDR1 SGDLS and CDR2 YYNGEE. In DNA form, the CDR3 reads TGTGCCAGCAGCGTTAACCAAGAGACCCAGTACTTC. This gives the protein CASSVNQETQYF.

Turning to this clonotype: A single base separates this from a much larger clone, so it may be a read error. The rearrangement uses TRBV12-5 and TRBJ2-7; perhaps D is TRBD1 or TRBD2 (5 bases each). The germline V gene encodes CDR1 LGHNT and CDR2 FRNRAP. The CDR3 contains 17 residues. Trimming pared 5 bases from V and 7 bases from J, leaving 27 bases between. CDR3 coding DNA: TGTGCTAGTGGTCCCACAGCGGATCCGTCGTGGGGGAATGAGCAGTACTTC. This encodes CASGPTADPSWGNEQYF.

This clonotype was counted many times. The chain combines TRBV20-1 with TRBJ2-5; 14 positions match TRBD2. The V gene's germline CDR1 is DFQATT and CDR2 SNEGSKA (reference sequence). This CDR3 comprises 16 residues. J gave up 4 bases and V 3 bases, and 7 bases lay outside the gene matches. CDR3 nucleotides: TGCAGTGCTAGGGTGGGACTAGCGGGAGTGCGAGAGACCCAGTACTTC. Amino acids: CSARVGLAGVRETQYF.

The sample holds a few counts of this clonotype. The chain couples TRBV20-1 to TRBJ2-5; a weak D match, TRBD1 (6 bases). V was cut by 6 bases and J by 5 bases, with 16 bases left in between. Per germline, CDR1 DFQATT and CDR2 SNEGSKA (reference sequence). The CDR3 runs 13 residues. The DNA for the CDR3 is TGCAGTGCCATATCGACAGGAGGCGAGACCCAGTACTTC. Translation gives CSAISTGGETQYF.

This clonotype appeared many times. The rearrangement joins TRBV12-3 or TRBV12-4 to TRBJ1-5; D is ambiguous. V lost 3 bases to trimming and J lost 2 bases, with 5 bases between them. CDR3 length equals 13 residues. The CDR3 nucleotides are TGTGCCAGCAGTTTGGCACGCAATCAGCCCCAGCATTTT. Translating gives CASSLARNQPQHF.

This clonotype was detected many times. The CDR3 region is CASSLDRGKTEAFF. For the CDR3, the DNA is TGTGCCAGCAGCTTGGACAGGGGAAAAACTGAAGCTTTCTTT. This sequence joins TRBV7-6 and TRBJ1-1; TRBD1 matches 9 bases. Germline values: CDR1 SGHVS, CDR2 FNYEAQ. The V segment lost 3 bases and the J segment 5 bases; nucleotides outside the gene matches: 4. The CDR3 has 14 amino acids.

Comments on this clonotype: The junction departs from the called germline gene at one end, perhaps through a read error. The CDR3 spells CASRQDLSHEQYF. The CDR3 DNA is TGTGCCAGCAGACAAGATCTCTCCCACGAGCAGTACTTC. J is TRBJ2-7 and V is TRBV4-2; D remains ambiguous. The CDR3 is made up of 13 amino acids. Germline CDR1 and CDR2: LGHNA and YNFKEQ.

In the case of this clonotype: At one boundary the junction diverges from the germline segment, which might be a read error. This chain connects TRBV6-5 to TRBJ2-1; 14 bases align to TRBD2. Germline values: CDR1 MNHEY, CDR2 SVGAGI. This CDR3 spans 21 amino acids. In nucleotides, the CDR3 is TGTGTCAGCAGTTACTTCACCCCGGGACTAGCGGGGGAGATAACTTACAATGAGCAGTTCTTC. Amino acids: CVSSYFTPGLAGEITYNEQFF.

The V gene is TRBV5-5, the J gene TRBJ2-2; D assignment may be TRBD1 or TRBD2 (6 bases each). This CDR3 has 16 amino acids. Germline CDR1 and CDR2: SGHKS and YYEKEE (reference sequence). The germline V and J ends were trimmed by 0 bases and 4 bases, with 13 bases remaining between them. DNA of the CDR3: TGTGCCAGCAGCTTGGGACGGGGGCCCGGCACCGGGGAGCTGTTTTTT. It codes for CASSLGRGPGTGELFF.

This clonotype has just a few counts. This chain connects TRBV7-8 to TRBJ2-2; D gene unclear. Germline V lookup: CDR1 SGHVS, CDR2 FQNEAQ. V gave up 5 bases and J gave up 2 bases, with 15 bases separating them. The CDR3 covers 16 residues. CDR3 loop: CASSPKAPANTGELFF. In nucleotides, the CDR3 is TGTGCCAGCAGCCCTAAGGCGCCAGCAAACACCGGGGAGCTGTTTTTT. Using reference TRBV7-8 and TRBJ2-2 for the parts outside the CDR3, the full variable domain is GAGVSQSPRYKVAKRGQDVALRCDPISGHVSLFWYQQALGQGPEFLTYFQNEAQLDKSGLPSDRFFAERPEGSVSTLKIQRTQQEDSAVYLCASSPKAPANTGELFFGEGSRLTVL.

This clonotype was counted at least ten times. The chain uses TRBV27 and TRBJ2-1; 7 bases match TRBD2. Per the germline V gene, CDR1 is MNHEY and CDR2 is SMNVEV (reference sequence). J gave up 5 bases and V 2 bases, and 3 bases lay outside the gene matches. The CDR3 totals 14 residues. As DNA, the CDR3 is TGTGCCAGCAGTTTAGGGGGGGGTAACAATGAGCAGTTCTTC. This translates into CASSLGGGNNEQFF.

This clonotype came up many times. The chain combines TRBV2 with TRBJ2-7, with 10 bases identical to TRBD2. The ends lost 9 bases at V and 1 base at J; junction bases unmatched: 12. Germline values: CDR1 SNHLY, CDR2 FYNNEI. CDR3 size: 16 residues. As DNA, the CDR3 is TGTGCCAGTATCTTAGTCACTAGCGGGATATCCTACGAGCAGTACTTC. Its translation: CASILVTSGISYEQYF.

This clonotype was recorded at least ten times. The chain uses TRBV27 and TRBJ2-3; D might be TRBD2 (5 bases). Trimming stripped 3 bases from V and 9 bases from J, with 13 bases between. Germline CDR1 MNHEY, CDR2 SMNVEV (reference sequence). This CDR3 contains 13 residues. CDR3 protein: CASSFREGDTQYF. CDR3 bases: TGTGCCAGCAGTTTTCGGGAAGGTGACACGCAGTATTTT.

This clonotype was seen only a few times. The gene calls are TRBV7-9 and TRBJ2-7, with D perhaps matching TRBD1 (6 bases). The germline V and J ends were trimmed by 3 bases and 0 bases, with 15 bases remaining between them. Germline-derived CDR1 and CDR2 are SEHNR and FQNEAQ (reference sequence). CDR3 length: 16 residues. The CDR3 bases are TGTGCCAGCAGCTTCCCAGAACAGGGTAACTCCTACGAGCAGTACTTC. Translation: CASSFPEQGNSYEQYF.

Only a few counts were recorded for this clonotype. The rearrangement joins TRBV7-9 to TRBJ2-3; D is ambiguous. V dropped 5 bases and J dropped 0 bases, with 15 bases sitting between them. The CDR3 has 16 residues. Germline lookup yields CDR1 SEHNR and CDR2 FQNEAQ (reference sequence). The CDR3 bases are TGTGCCAGCAGCCCCAGAGGCAGCCCTAGCACAGATACGCAGTATTTT. Protein sequence: CASSPRGSPSTDTQYF.

There are many counts of this clonotype. The chain joins TRBV6-5 to TRBJ1-1, with TRBD1 matching 7 bases. Germline V gene sequence: CDR1 MNHEY, CDR2 SVGAGI. The CDR3 spans 17 residues. V was clipped by 2 bases and J by 1 base; unmatched bases: 10. This chain's CDR3 is CASSYRQTGERNTEAFF. The CDR3 DNA follows: TGTGCCAGCAGTTACCGACAAACAGGGGAAAGGAACACTGAAGCTTTCTTT.

The chain employs TRBV9 and TRBJ2-5, with D possibly matching TRBD1 (6 bases). With 3 bases removed from V and 0 bases from J, the gap between germline ends came to 15 bases. CDR1 and CDR2 (germline): SGDLS, YYNGEE. This CDR3 contains 16 residues. The DNA for the CDR3 is TGTGCCAGCAGCGAGGGTCACAGGGATTACCAAGAGACCCAGTACTTC. It yields the protein CASSEGHRDYQETQYF.

This clonotype came up many times. The CDR3 DNA reads as TGTGCCAGCAGTTCGACAATTCGTTACGAGCAGTACTTC. Its protein product is CASSSTIRYEQYF. This rearrangement joins TRBV28 to TRBJ2-7, with unresolved D. The CDR3 sequence is 13 residues long. V lost 4 bases, J lost 4 bases, and 11 bases lay in between. Germline V CDR1 and CDR2: MDHEN, SYDVKM.

In this sample, this clonotype turned up many times. The chain recombines TRBV2 with TRBJ2-1; TRBD2 is a possible D gene (6 bases). The CDR3 is 18 amino acids. The V end lost 2 bases, the J end lost 1 base, and 18 bases lay between the germline ends. The germline V gene encodes CDR1 SNHLY and CDR2 FYNNEI. The CDR3 bases are TGTGCCAGCAGTGAACCCCCCTCTCCTAGCGCGTCCTACAATGAGCAGTTCTTC. Translating it yields CASSEPPSPSASYNEQFF.

The sample holds many counts of this clonotype. The gene calls are TRBV28 and TRBJ2-4, with a tentative D call TRBD1 (6 bases). CDR1 and CDR2 from the germline V gene are MDHEN and SYDVKM. This CDR3 is built from 15 residues. The V gene lost 6 bases and the J gene lost 4 bases, with 16 bases spanning the gap. The CDR3 spells CASSTTGLTKNIQYF. The CDR3 coding sequence is TGTGCCAGCAGCACAACAGGGTTGACTAAAAACATTCAGTACTTC.

The V gene is TRBV5-1, the J gene TRBJ2-1; no definite D call. V lost 4 bases, J lost 2 bases, and 13 bases lay in between. Germline V gene lookup returns CDR1 SGHRS and CDR2 YFSETQ. The CDR3 sequence is 15 residues long. The CDR3 bases are TGCGCCAGCAGCCCCCCCCGCGCCGCCTACAATGAGCAGTTCTTC. It codes for CASSPPRAAYNEQFF.

This clonotype occurred many times. The chain employs TRBV14 and TRBJ2-3, with 11 bases that match TRBD2. This CDR3 region has 15 residues. CDR1 and CDR2 (germline): SGHDN, FVKESK. Trimming cost V 4 bases and J 4 bases; bases outside gene matches: 4. This CDR3 reads CASSRGTSGADTQYF. The CDR3 DNA is TGTGCCAGCAGCCGAGGGACTAGCGGTGCAGATACGCAGTATTTT.

This clonotype was observed at least ten times. The chain couples TRBV20-1 to TRBJ1-2, with D unresolved. Germline V gene lookup returns CDR1 DFQATT and CDR2 SNEGSKA (reference sequence). The CDR3 has 11 amino acids. V dropped 6 bases and J dropped 1 base, with 6 bases sitting between them. The CDR3 sequence is CSAGYNYGYTF. The CDR3 DNA reads as TGCAGTGCGGGGTATAACTATGGCTACACCTTC.

A note on this clonotype: This sequence may be a read error, since a much larger clone differs from it by one base. The gene calls are TRBV14 and TRBJ1-1, with D possibly matching TRBD1 (5 bases). The V gene lost 3 bases and the J gene lost 1 base, with 6 bases spanning the gap. Germline CDR1 reads SGHDN; CDR2 reads FVKESK. There are 13 residues in the CDR3. The CDR3 sequence: CASSQGRNTEAFF. CDR3 DNA sequence: TGTGCCAGCAGCCAGGGGCGGAACACTGAAGCTTTCTTT. Based on the CDR3 plus reference TRBV14 and TRBJ1-1, the full variable domain is EAGVTQFPSHSVIEKGQTVTLRCDPISGHDNLYWYRRVMGKEIKFLLHFVKESKQDESGMPNNRFLAERTGGTYSTLKVQPAELEDSGVYFCASSQGRNTEAFFGQGTRLTVV.

A few counts support this clonotype. The V gene is TRBV12-3 or TRBV12-4, the J gene TRBJ2-7; D is perhaps TRBD2 (5 bases). The V end lost 1 base, the J end lost 4 bases, and 14 bases lay between the germline ends. CDR3 length: 15 residues. CDR3 residues: CASSLGLSEKYEQYF. CDR3 nucleotides: TGTGCCAGCAGTTTAGGTCTTAGCGAGAAATACGAGCAGTACTTC.